This T cell receptor (beta chain) stems from a study of somatic mutations in cytotoxic T cells in rheumatoid arthritis. Study details: It was right after diagnosis, before any treatment, that patient blood (nearly 31 ml EDTA) was drawn.

Positively selected by magnetic beads, CD4+ and CD8+ cells were purity-checked by flow cytometry. Study observations and caveats: Of the expanded CD8+ clones, the antigen targets were not known.

Assay used: immunoSEQ multiplex PCR; TCRdb lists only in-frame clones, some missing. The repertoire consists of about 16,000 clones, with about four fifths occurring once and the leading ten covering around a fifth. The ends were cut back, 3 bases at V and 8 bases at J, with 24 bases in the middle. Germline loops: CDR1 SGHRS, CDR2 YFSETQ. This CDR3 spans 17 amino acids. This clone was counted a few times. Its antigen remains unknown. The sequence was obtained from an adult with rheumatoid arthritis. This chain uses TRBV5-1 with TRBJ2-1, with D tentatively TRBD2 (5 bases). The sequenced sample was CD8+ T cells sorted from blood. The CDR3 DNA reads as TGCGCCAGCAGCTCCCATACGGGGTTACTTTTGATGGATGAGCAGTTCTTC. It codes for CASSSHTGLLLMDEQFF. Drawing the rest from reference TRBV5-1 and TRBJ2-1, the complete variable domain is KAGVTQTPRYLIKTRGQQVTLSCSPISGHRSVSWYQQTPGQGLQFLFEYFSETQRNKGNFPGRFSGRQFSNSRSEMNVSTLELGDSALYLCASSSHTGLLLMDEQFFGPGTRLTVL.